This T cell receptor beta chain is drawn from a study of shared clonotypes between healthy human individuals. The overall study: Researchers drew samples from two women and three men aged 18 to 49.

Germline V gene lookup returns CDR1 MGHDK and CDR2 SYGVNS. The CDR3 has 14 residues. Trimming took 4 bases from V and 4 from J; bases not matched to a gene: 6. Using immunoSEQ multiplex PCR, the repertoire was profiled, and TCRdb retains in-frame clones only, with some absent. This sample carries 2.5 million or so clones, approximately 92% of them seen once, and the ten largest clones take around 0.14%. The receptor was derived from a man aged 18 to 29 in good health. Sequences were obtained from naive CD4+ T cells sorted from blood. Subset: CD45RA+ positively selected. The chain recombines TRBV25-1 with TRBJ1-2, with 7 bases identical to TRBD1. CDR3 coding DNA: TGTGCCAGCAGTGTTCCCGGGACAGTCTATGGCTACACCTTC. As protein: CASSVPGTVYGYTF.